The rows below give T cell receptor beta chains drawn from one sample of a study of CD8 T cells in ankylosing spondylitis. TCRdb re-called the 5' RACE reads with MiXCR, one entry per CDR3 protein. Seen here are approximately 100,000 distinct CDR3 sequences, about 8% observed once, and the top ten hold roughly 9.9%. Material for sequencing was blood, either unsorted or a sorted T cell fraction (not recorded which). The receptors stem from a male donor with ankylosing spondylitis or in good health (not recorded which). CDR3s include the opening cysteine and the closing phenylalanine or tryptophan. Each record gives: D gene, clone size, V gene, J gene, CDR3 DNA, CDR3 protein. D genes are given only for firm matches. Size tells how often a clone was seen (once, few, many) or the class of an expanded clone, and some rows leave it out.

d_gene: NA
abundance: NA
v_gene: TRBV29-1
j_gene: TRBJ1-2
CDR3nt: TGCAGCGTGAAGGATATCTATGACCACACCTTC
CDR3aa: CSVKDIYDHTF

d_gene: NA
abundance: many
v_gene: TRBV18
j_gene: TRBJ1-1
CDR3nt: TGTGCCAGCTCGGGGGGCTTGAACACTGAAGCTTTCTTT
CDR3aa: CASSGGLNTEAFF

d_gene: NA
abundance: NA
v_gene: TRBV29-1
j_gene: TRBJ1-2
CDR3nt: TGCAGCGTTCAGACAGACACGGTCTATGGCTACACCTTC
CDR3aa: CSVQTDTVYGYTF

d_gene: NA
abundance: many
v_gene: TRBV4-1
j_gene: TRBJ2-3
CDR3nt: TGCGCCAGCAGCCAAGATCCCAGCCTCAGCACAGATACGCAGTATTTT
CDR3aa: CASSQDPSLSTDTQYF

d_gene: NA
abundance: many
v_gene: TRBV11-1
j_gene: TRBJ2-1
CDR3nt: TGTGCCAGCAGCCCACTTTCGAGCACCTACAATGAGCAGTTCTTC
CDR3aa: CASSPLSSTYNEQFF

d_gene: TRBD1
abundance: many
v_gene: TRBV5-1
j_gene: TRBJ1-6
CDR3nt: TGCGCCAGCAGCCCGGGACAGCGTTATTCACCCCTCCACTTT
CDR3aa: CASSPGQRYSPLHF

d_gene: TRBD1
abundance: many
v_gene: TRBV25-1
j_gene: TRBJ2-4
CDR3nt: TGTGCCAGCAGTAGGACAGGGGGAAACATTCAGTACTTC
CDR3aa: CASSRTGGNIQYF

d_gene: NA
abundance: NA
v_gene: TRBV25-1
j_gene: TRBJ2-7
CDR3nt: TGTGCCATGGGCCCCGCAGGCCCCTACGAGCAGTACTTC
CDR3aa: CAMGPAGPYEQYF

d_gene: TRBD2
abundance: many
v_gene: TRBV20-1
j_gene: TRBJ2-7
CDR3nt: TGCAGTGCCCCCTCCGGAGCGGGGGCCTCGGAGCAGTACTTC
CDR3aa: CSAPSGAGASEQYF

d_gene: NA
abundance: many
v_gene: TRBV29-1
j_gene: TRBJ2-3
CDR3nt: TGCAGCGTATCAAATACAGATACGCAGTATTTT
CDR3aa: CSVSNTDTQYF

d_gene: TRBD2
abundance: many
v_gene: TRBV10-3
j_gene: TRBJ2-1
CDR3nt: TGTGCCATCAGTGAAGCGGGAGGGCCTCGTGAGCAGTTCTTC
CDR3aa: CAISEAGGPREQFF

d_gene: NA
abundance: many
v_gene: TRBV12-3/TRBV12-4
j_gene: TRBJ1-1
CDR3nt: TGTGCCAGCAGCATACCTCAGCGACGGACTGAAGCTTTCTTT
CDR3aa: CASSIPQRRTEAFF

d_gene: NA
abundance: many
v_gene: TRBV7-2
j_gene: TRBJ2-2
CDR3nt: TGTGCCAGCAGCTTAGGGCCTAGCGAGAACACCGGGGAGCTGTTTTTT
CDR3aa: CASSLGPSENTGELFF

d_gene: NA
abundance: many
v_gene: TRBV18
j_gene: TRBJ2-3
CDR3nt: TGTGCCAGCTATTTTAGCTCGGACAGCAACACAGATACGCAGTATTTT
CDR3aa: CASYFSSDSNTDTQYF

d_gene: TRBD1
abundance: few
v_gene: TRBV7-2
j_gene: TRBJ1-6
CDR3nt: TGTGCCAGCAGCCCCGACAGGGTTGGTAATTCACCCCTCCACTTT
CDR3aa: CASSPDRVGNSPLHF

d_gene: NA
abundance: many
v_gene: TRBV7-2
j_gene: TRBJ1-5
CDR3nt: TGTGCCAGCAGCTATGACATTACTGATCAGCCCCAGCATTTT
CDR3aa: CASSYDITDQPQHF

d_gene: TRBD1
abundance: many
v_gene: TRBV4-1
j_gene: TRBJ2-5
CDR3nt: TGCGCCAGCAGCCGAGACAGGGGGACGCTCGGAGTGGAGACCCAGTACTTC
CDR3aa: CASSRDRGTLGVETQYF

d_gene: NA
abundance: many
v_gene: TRBV20-1
j_gene: TRBJ2-5
CDR3nt: TGCAGTGCTAGAGACACGACTCAAGAGACCCAGTACTTC
CDR3aa: CSARDTTQETQYF

d_gene: TRBD1
abundance: many
v_gene: TRBV27
j_gene: TRBJ2-7
CDR3nt: TGTGCCAGCAGTTTATGGGTGACAGGGAAAGAGCAGTACTTC
CDR3aa: CASSLWVTGKEQYF

d_gene: NA
abundance: NA
v_gene: TRBV7-2
j_gene: TRBJ1-6
CDR3nt: TGTGCCAGCAGCTTAAACTGGGGGGATTCACCCCTCCACTTT
CDR3aa: CASSLNWGDSPLHF

d_gene: NA
abundance: many
v_gene: TRBV27
j_gene: TRBJ1-6
CDR3nt: TGTGCCAGCAGAAGGACGGATAATTCACCCCTCCACTTT
CDR3aa: CASRRTDNSPLHF

d_gene: NA
abundance: many
v_gene: TRBV12-3/TRBV12-4
j_gene: TRBJ2-2
CDR3nt: TGTGCCAGCAGTTCCCGGGTCGGCGGGGAGCTGTTTTTT
CDR3aa: CASSSRVGGELFF

d_gene: TRBD1
abundance: many
v_gene: TRBV7-9
j_gene: TRBJ1-5
CDR3nt: TGTGCCAGCAGCCCCTCCGGGACAGGGGAACAGCCCCAGCATTTT
CDR3aa: CASSPSGTGEQPQHF

d_gene: TRBD2
abundance: many
v_gene: TRBV20-1
j_gene: TRBJ2-7
CDR3nt: TGCAGTGCTAGGGCTGGACTAGCGGGCGTATACGAGCAGTACTTC
CDR3aa: CSARAGLAGVYEQYF

d_gene: NA
abundance: many
v_gene: TRBV27
j_gene: TRBJ2-1
CDR3nt: TGTGCCAGCAGGCTACATACCTCGAGGTGGCAGTTCTTC
CDR3aa: CASRLHTSRWQFF

d_gene: NA
abundance: many
v_gene: TRBV12-3/TRBV12-4
j_gene: TRBJ2-2
CDR3nt: TGTGCCAGCAGTCCAGGACTTTACACCGGGGAGCTGTTTTTT
CDR3aa: CASSPGLYTGELFF

d_gene: NA
abundance: NA
v_gene: TRBV29-1
j_gene: TRBJ2-2
CDR3nt: TGCAGCGTTGTCGGACAAGCGAACACCGGGGAGCTGTTTTTT
CDR3aa: CSVVGQANTGELFF

d_gene: NA
abundance: many
v_gene: TRBV5-6
j_gene: TRBJ1-1
CDR3nt: TGTGCCAGCAGCTTGGAAGCAGGAGCCGAAGCTTTCTTT
CDR3aa: CASSLEAGAEAFF

d_gene: TRBD1
abundance: many
v_gene: TRBV30
j_gene: TRBJ1-1
CDR3nt: TGTGCCTGGAGTCGGGACAGTAGGGGAACTGAAGCTTTCTTT
CDR3aa: CAWSRDSRGTEAFF

d_gene: NA
abundance: many
v_gene: TRBV19
j_gene: TRBJ2-1
CDR3nt: TGTGCCAGTAGTAGAAGGACTAACCTTGAGCAGTTCTTC
CDR3aa: CASSRRTNLEQFF

d_gene: TRBD1
abundance: many
v_gene: TRBV5-6
j_gene: TRBJ2-3
CDR3nt: TGTGCCAGCAGCCCAAGACAGGGGGCTAGCACAGATACGCAGTATTTT
CDR3aa: CASSPRQGASTDTQYF

d_gene: TRBD1
abundance: many
v_gene: TRBV7-2
j_gene: TRBJ2-3
CDR3nt: TGTGCCAGCAGCCGTCTCAGGGGGCGCACAGATACGCAGTATTTT
CDR3aa: CASSRLRGRTDTQYF

d_gene: TRBD1
abundance: many
v_gene: TRBV20-1
j_gene: TRBJ1-5
CDR3nt: TGCAGTGCTAGGGCCGGGACAGGGGACAGACCCCAGCATTTT
CDR3aa: CSARAGTGDRPQHF